What follows describes a single T cell receptor (beta chain). This sample was included in a study of blood T cell repertoires in COVID-19. Study summary: Acute and convalescent COVID-19 samples came from the United States, Italy and Spain. T cells, B-cell-depleted T cells, or PBMCs supplied cDNA or gDNA.

The V gene's germline CDR1 is MNHNY and CDR2 SVGAGI (reference sequence). There are 14 residues in the CDR3. V shed 6 bases, J shed 4 bases, and the junction held 6 bases outside the gene matches. As originally analysed: Quantification of nucleated cells was approximated via reference gene primer amplification. The table came from immunoSEQ multiplex PCR; TCRdb's copy has only in-frame clones and leaves some out. V and J calls and clone size are copied from that table; D and trimming were computed from the DNA. The sample contains 55,000 to 65,000 clones, roughly 80% of which appear only once. The rearrangement uses TRBV6-6 and TRBJ1-1, with TRBD1 identical over 9 bases. The sequenced sample was peripheral blood. The TCR comes from a human donor in a cohort sampled during active COVID-19. The CDR3 DNA follows: TGTGCCAGCAGCACCGGGACAGGGTTCACTGAAGCTTTCTTT. As protein: CASSTGTGFTEAFF.